This T cell receptor beta chain derives from a study of T cells after yellow fever vaccination. Unmatched junction bases numbered 9, after V lost 7 bases and J lost 4 bases. The CDR3 sequence is 15 residues long. Germline CDR1 and CDR2: SQVTM and ANQGSEA. This clonotype has only a few counts. 5'RACE template switching produced TCR cDNA carrying a universal primer site and UMIs. From the 5' RACE reads, TCRdb called clonotypes with MiXCR, one entry per CDR3 protein. The sample holds about 500,000 distinct CDR3 sequences; less than 20% are singletons and the top ten take 15% to 20%. The sample in question was PBMCs, obtained 4 to 5 days after the first yellow fever vaccination. The source is a man between 18 and 35 years old who received the YFV17D yellow fever vaccine. V and J are TRBV29-1 and TRBJ2-1, with 11 positions matching TRBD2. The DNA for the CDR3 is TGCAGCGCCCCGACTAGCGGGAACTCTTACAATGAGCAGTTCTTC. Its translation: CSAPTSGNSYNEQFF.